The present TCR beta chain was sequenced within a study of shared clonotypes between healthy human individuals. Study in general: Each donor's CD8 memory used one plate, CD8 naive two, each CD4 subset three.

V lost 2 bases, J lost 7 bases, and 18 bases lay in between. The CDR3 runs 16 residues. CDR1 and CDR2 from the germline V gene are LGHNA and YSLEER. Only in-frame clones appear in the TCRdb table, and some are missing; sequencing was by immunoSEQ multiplex PCR. This table holds roughly 2,500,000 clones, 80% to 95% found once. This receptor was identified in a man between 18 and 29 years old in good health. Some clones in this sample may be carry-over from other donors' samples. The sample was naive CD4+ T cells from PBMCs. The subset: CD45RA+ positively selected. The V and J genes are TRBV4-3 and TRBJ1-5; D unclear. The DNA of the CDR3 is TGCGCCAGCAGCCAAAACCGCCAAGGGTTGGGGCAGCCCCAGCATTTT. It encodes CASSQNRQGLGQPQHF.